The rows below give T cell receptor beta chains drawn from one sample of a study of neoadjuvant anti-PD-1 for oral cavity cancer. Measured with immunoSEQ multiplex PCR; TCRdb has only the in-frame clones, and not every one. The data hold about 14,000 clones, with 71% observed a single time. Sequencing was performed on PBMCs, taken after nivolumab (anti-PD-1) treatment. The origin of the receptors is a person aged 35-79 years with oral cavity squamous cell carcinoma. The CDR3 runs from the conserved cysteine through the conserved F or W. D genes are given only for firm matches. Clone size is not always given. Where it is, it says once, few, many or a class for expanded clones.

J gene: TRBJ1-4
V gene: TRBV6-1
D gene: -
clone size: -
CDR3 protein: CASSESRATNEKLFF
CDR3 DNA: TGTGCCAGCAGTGAAAGTAGAGCAACTAATGAAAAACTGTTTTTT

J gene: TRBJ2-1
V gene: TRBV9
D gene: -
clone size: -
CDR3 protein: CASSPISQGTYNEQFF
CDR3 DNA: TGTGCCAGCAGCCCCATCTCCCAAGGAACCTACAATGAGCAGTTCTTC

J gene: TRBJ1-2
V gene: TRBV30
D gene: -
clone size: -
CDR3 protein: CAWRQDPGGYTF
CDR3 DNA: TGTGCCTGGCGGCAGGACCCGGGTGGCTACACCTTC

J gene: TRBJ1-4
V gene: TRBV4-1
D gene: TRBD1
clone size: -
CDR3 protein: CASSPQLGTVTEKLFF
CDR3 DNA: TGCGCCAGCAGCCCTCAACTGGGGACAGTTACTGAAAAACTGTTTTTT

J gene: TRBJ2-7
V gene: TRBV5-1
D gene: -
clone size: -
CDR3 protein: CASSSEGGLYEQYF
CDR3 DNA: TGCGCCAGCAGCTCTGAAGGCGGCCTCTACGAGCAGTACTTC

J gene: TRBJ1-2
V gene: TRBV30
D gene: -
clone size: -
CDR3 protein: CAWSVRNYGYTF
CDR3 DNA: TGTGCCTGGAGTGTACGCAACTATGGCTACACCTTC

J gene: TRBJ2-5
V gene: TRBV30
D gene: TRBD1
clone size: few
CDR3 protein: CAWDRVRQETQYF
CDR3 DNA: TGTGCCTGGGACAGGGTACGACAAGAGACCCAGTACTTC

J gene: TRBJ2-5
V gene: TRBV7-2
D gene: -
clone size: -
CDR3 protein: CATGRAWGETQYF
CDR3 DNA: TGTGCCACCGGAAGGGCATGGGGAGAGACCCAGTACTTC

J gene: TRBJ1-4
V gene: TRBV6-1
D gene: -
clone size: -
CDR3 protein: CASSEARPGRNEKLFF
CDR3 DNA: TGTGCCAGCAGTGAAGCGCGGCCAGGGCGTAATGAAAAACTGTTTTTT

J gene: TRBJ2-7
V gene: TRBV14
D gene: TRBD2
clone size: -
CDR3 protein: CASSLGLAFEQYF
CDR3 DNA: TGTGCCAGCAGCCTCGGACTAGCGTTCGAGCAGTACTTC

J gene: TRBJ1-1
V gene: TRBV10-1
D gene: -
clone size: -
CDR3 protein: CASRPPHREAFF
CDR3 DNA: TGCGCCAGCAGACCCCCACACAGGGAAGCTTTCTTT

J gene: TRBJ2-5
V gene: TRBV5-1
D gene: -
clone size: -
CDR3 protein: CASSAPTTPVGETQYF
CDR3 DNA: TGCGCCAGCAGCGCGCCCACAACCCCGGTCGGAGAGACCCAGTACTTC

J gene: TRBJ2-2
V gene: TRBV29-1
D gene: -
clone size: -
CDR3 protein: CSVLGTSANTGELFF
CDR3 DNA: TGCAGCGTTCTGGGGACATCCGCGAACACCGGGGAGCTGTTTTTT

J gene: TRBJ1-2
V gene: TRBV6-5
D gene: -
clone size: -
CDR3 protein: CASSYPQGRGATF
CDR3 DNA: TGTGCCAGCAGTTACCCCCAGGGTCGCGGGGCCACCTTC

J gene: TRBJ2-7
V gene: TRBV11-2
D gene: TRBD1
clone size: -
CDR3 protein: CASSFSLDRVTYEQYF
CDR3 DNA: TGTGCCAGCAGCTTCTCTCTGGACAGGGTAACCTACGAGCAGTACTTC